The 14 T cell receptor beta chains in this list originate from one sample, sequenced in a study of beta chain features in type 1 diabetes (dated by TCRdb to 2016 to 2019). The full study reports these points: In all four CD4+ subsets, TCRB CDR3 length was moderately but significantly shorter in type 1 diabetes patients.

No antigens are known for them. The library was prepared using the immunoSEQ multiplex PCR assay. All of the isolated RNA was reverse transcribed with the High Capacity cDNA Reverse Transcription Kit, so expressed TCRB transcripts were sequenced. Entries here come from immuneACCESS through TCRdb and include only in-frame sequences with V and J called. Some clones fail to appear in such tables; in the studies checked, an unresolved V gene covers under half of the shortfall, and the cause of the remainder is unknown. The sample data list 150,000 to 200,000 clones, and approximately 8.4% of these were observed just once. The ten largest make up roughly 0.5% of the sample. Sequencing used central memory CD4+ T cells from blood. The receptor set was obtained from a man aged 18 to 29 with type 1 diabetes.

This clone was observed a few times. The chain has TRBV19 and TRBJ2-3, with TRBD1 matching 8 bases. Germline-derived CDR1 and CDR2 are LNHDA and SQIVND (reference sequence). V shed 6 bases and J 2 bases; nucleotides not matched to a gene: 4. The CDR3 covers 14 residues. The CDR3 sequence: CASRRTGNTDTQYF. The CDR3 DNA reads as TGTGCCAGTAGGAGGACAGGGAACACAGATACGCAGTATTTT.

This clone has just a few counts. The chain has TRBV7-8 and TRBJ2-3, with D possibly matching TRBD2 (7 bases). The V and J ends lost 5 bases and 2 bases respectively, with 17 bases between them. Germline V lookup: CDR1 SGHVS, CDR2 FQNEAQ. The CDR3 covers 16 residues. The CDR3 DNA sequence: TGTGCCAGCAGCCAGAGGGGAGGGGGAATCACAGATACGCAGTATTTT. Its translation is CASSQRGGGITDTQYF.

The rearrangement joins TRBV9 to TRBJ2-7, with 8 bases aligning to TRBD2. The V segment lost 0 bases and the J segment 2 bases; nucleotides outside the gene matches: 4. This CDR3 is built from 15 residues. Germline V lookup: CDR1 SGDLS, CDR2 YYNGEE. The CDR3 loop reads CASSVEVSGAYEQYF. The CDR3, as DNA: TGTGCCAGCAGCGTAGAGGTTAGCGGGGCCTACGAGCAGTACTTC.

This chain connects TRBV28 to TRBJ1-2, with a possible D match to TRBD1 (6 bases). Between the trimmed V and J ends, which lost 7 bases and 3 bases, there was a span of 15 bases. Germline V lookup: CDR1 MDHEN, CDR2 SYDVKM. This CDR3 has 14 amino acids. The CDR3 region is CASIPTGYHYGYTF. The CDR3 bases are TGTGCCAGCATTCCCACAGGGTATCACTATGGCTACACCTTC.

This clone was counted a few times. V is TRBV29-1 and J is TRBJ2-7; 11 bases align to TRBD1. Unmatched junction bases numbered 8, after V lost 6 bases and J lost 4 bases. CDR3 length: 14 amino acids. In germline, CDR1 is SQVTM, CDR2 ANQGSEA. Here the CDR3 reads CSVDTGTGGYEQYF. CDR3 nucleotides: TGCAGCGTCGATACCGGGACAGGGGGGTACGAGCAGTACTTC.

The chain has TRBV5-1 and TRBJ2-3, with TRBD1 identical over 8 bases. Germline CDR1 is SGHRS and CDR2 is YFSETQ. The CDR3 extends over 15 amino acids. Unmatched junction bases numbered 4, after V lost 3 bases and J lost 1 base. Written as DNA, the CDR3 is TGCGCCAGCAGCTCACCGGGACAGGGCACAGATACGCAGTATTTT. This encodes CASSSPGQGTDTQYF.

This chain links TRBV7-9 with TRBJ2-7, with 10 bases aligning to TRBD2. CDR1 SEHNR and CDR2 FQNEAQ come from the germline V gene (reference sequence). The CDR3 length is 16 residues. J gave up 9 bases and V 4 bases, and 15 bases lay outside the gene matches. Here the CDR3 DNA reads TGTGCCAGCAGCTCCCCGTGGAGGACTAGCGGAGCAGGGCAGTACTTC. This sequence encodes CASSSPWRTSGAGQYF. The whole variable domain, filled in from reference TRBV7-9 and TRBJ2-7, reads DTGVSQNPRHKITKRGQNVTFRCDPISEHNRLYWYRQTLGQGPEFLTYFQNEAQLEKSRLLSDRFSAERPKGSFSTLEIQRTEQGDSAMYLCASSSPWRTSGAGQYFGPGTRLTVT.

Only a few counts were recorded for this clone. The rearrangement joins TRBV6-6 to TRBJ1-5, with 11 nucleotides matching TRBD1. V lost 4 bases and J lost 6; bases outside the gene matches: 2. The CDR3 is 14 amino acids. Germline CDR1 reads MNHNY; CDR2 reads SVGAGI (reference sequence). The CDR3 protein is CASSSGQGGQPQHF. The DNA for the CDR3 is TGTGCCAGCAGTTCGGGACAGGGGGGTCAGCCCCAGCATTTT.

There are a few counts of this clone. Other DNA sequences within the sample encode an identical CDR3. The CDR3 DNA is TGTGCCAGCAGCCCCGGACAGAACACTGAAGCTTTCTTT. This translates into CASSPGQNTEAFF. This rearrangement joins TRBV7-2 to TRBJ1-1; tentatively, D is TRBD1 (5 bases). The CDR3 contains 13 residues. Germline V gene data show CDR1 as SGHTA and CDR2 as FQGNSA. V lost 5 bases, J lost 1 base, and 8 bases lay in between.

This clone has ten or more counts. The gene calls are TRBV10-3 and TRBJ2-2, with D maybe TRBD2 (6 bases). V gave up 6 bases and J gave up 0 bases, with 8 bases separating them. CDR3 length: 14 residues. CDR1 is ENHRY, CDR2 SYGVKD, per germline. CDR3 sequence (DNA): TGTGCCATCAGGGAGGGAGCGAACACCGGGGAGCTGTTTTTT. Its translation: CAIREGANTGELFF.

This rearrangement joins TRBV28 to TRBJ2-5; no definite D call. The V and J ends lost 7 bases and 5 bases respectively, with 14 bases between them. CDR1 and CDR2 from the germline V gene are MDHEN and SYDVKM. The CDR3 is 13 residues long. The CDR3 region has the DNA TGTGCCAGCACTCCAGGTCCGGTCGAGACCCAGTACTTC. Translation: CASTPGPVETQYF.

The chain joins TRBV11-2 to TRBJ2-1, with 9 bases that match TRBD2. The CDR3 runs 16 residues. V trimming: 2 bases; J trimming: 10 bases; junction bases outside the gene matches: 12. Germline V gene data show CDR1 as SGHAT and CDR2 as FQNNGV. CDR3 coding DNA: TGTGCCAGCAGCTTACACGAGGGTAGCGGGGGAGGGGAGCAGTTCTTC. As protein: CASSLHEGSGGGEQFF.

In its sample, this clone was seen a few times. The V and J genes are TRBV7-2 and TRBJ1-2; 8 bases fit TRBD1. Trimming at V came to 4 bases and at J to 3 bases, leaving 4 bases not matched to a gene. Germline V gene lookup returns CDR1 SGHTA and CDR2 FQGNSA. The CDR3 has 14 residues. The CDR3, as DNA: TGTGCCAGCAGCTCGGGACAGGCTGACTATGGCTACACCTTC. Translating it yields CASSSGQADYGYTF.

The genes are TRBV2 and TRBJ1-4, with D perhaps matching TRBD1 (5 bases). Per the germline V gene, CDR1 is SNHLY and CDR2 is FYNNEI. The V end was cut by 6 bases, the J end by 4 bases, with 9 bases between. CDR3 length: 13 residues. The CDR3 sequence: CASSRQGNEKLFF. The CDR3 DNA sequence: TGTGCCAGCAGCCGGCAGGGTAATGAAAAACTGTTTTTT. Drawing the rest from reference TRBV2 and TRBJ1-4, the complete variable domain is EPEVTQTPSHQVTQMGQEVILRCVPISNHLYFYWYRQILGQKVEFLVSFYNNEISEKSEIFDDQFSVERPDGSNFTLKIRSTKLEDSAMYFCASSRQGNEKLFFGSGTQLSVL.